What follows are 32 T cell receptor beta chains derived from one specimen sequenced in a study of blood T cell repertoires in COVID-19. Sequencing used immunoSEQ multiplex PCR; TCRdb keeps in-frame clones, though not all of them. The profile shows tens of thousands of clones, roughly 88% of them singletons. The sequenced sample consisted of peripheral blood. These receptors all stem from a human donor with active COVID-19. The donor label of this sample is uncertain.

The chain combines TRBV3-1 (or the pseudogene TRBV3-2) with TRBJ2-5, with TRBD2 matching 9 bases. Germline V CDR1 and CDR2: LGHDT, YNNKEL (reference sequence). The CDR3 consists of 16 residues. Trimming at V came to 1 base and at J to 3 bases, leaving 6 bases not matched to a gene. CDR3 DNA sequence: TGTGCCAGCAGCCAAGTCGGCGGGGGGGCCAAAGAGACCCAGTACTTC. It yields the protein CASSQVGGGAKETQYF.

Here the CDR3 DNA reads TGTGCCAGCAGCCCCCCCTCGTCGCCCCAGCATTTT. Encoded protein: CASSPPSSPQHF. V usage is TRBV7-9 and J usage is TRBJ1-5; D gene unclear. Germline loops: CDR1 SEHNR, CDR2 FQNEAQ (reference sequence). This CDR3 spans 12 amino acids. The V and J ends lost 5 bases and 9 bases respectively, with 11 bases between them.

V gene TRBV5-1 combines with J gene TRBJ2-1; maybe TRBD2 (5 bases). The CDR3 has 13 residues. Germline assignment: CDR1 SGHRS and CDR2 YFSETQ. Trimming stripped 0 bases from V and 7 bases from J, with 8 bases between. The DNA for the CDR3 is TGCGCCAGCAGCTTGGAGCTAGCTAATGAGCAGTTCTTC. Translating gives CASSLELANEQFF.

The chain combines TRBV4-2 with TRBJ2-1, with unresolved D. CDR1 and CDR2 from the germline V gene are LGHNA and YNFKEQ. V was clipped by 3 bases and J by 6 bases, with 3 bases between them. CDR3 length: 11 residues. The CDR3 DNA reads TGTGCCAGCAGCCAGGCCAATGAGCAGTTCTTC. It specifies CASSQANEQFF.

The V gene is TRBV6-1, the J gene TRBJ2-7; D is perhaps TRBD1 (7 bases). Per the germline V gene, CDR1 is MNHNS and CDR2 is SASEGT. V was trimmed by 2 bases and J by 12 bases, leaving 14 bases between them. CDR3 size: 12 residues. This CDR3 reads CASSERRDSLYF. As DNA, the CDR3 is TGTGCCAGCAGTGAACGGAGGGACAGTCTGTACTTC.

This clone is large by share. The chain recombines TRBV4-2 with TRBJ1-2; D uncertain. The germline gives CDR1 LGHNA, CDR2 YNFKEQ. The CDR3 runs 17 residues. The ends were cut back, 4 bases at V and 2 bases at J, with 20 bases in the middle. Here the CDR3 reads CASSPIPRDSGNYGYTF. The CDR3 DNA is TGTGCCAGCAGCCCGATTCCGCGGGATAGTGGGAACTATGGCTACACCTTC.

The rearrangement uses TRBV19 and TRBJ2-1; 7 bases agree with TRBD2. V lost 1 base, J lost 6 bases, and 9 bases stayed unmatched. CDR3 size: 16 residues. Germline V gene sequence: CDR1 LNHDA, CDR2 SQIVND (reference sequence). CDR3 bases: TGTGCCAGTAGTATAGGGAGACTAGCAGCTATCAATGAGCAGTTCTTC. Protein product: CASSIGRLAAINEQFF.

V gene TRBV3-1 (or the pseudogene TRBV3-2) combines with J gene TRBJ2-3, with D maybe TRBD1 (6 bases). Germline V lookup: CDR1 LGHDT, CDR2 YNNKEL (reference sequence). V lost 4 bases, J lost 6 bases, and 14 bases lay in between. This CDR3 contains 14 residues. The CDR3 bases are TGTGCCAGCAGCCTTGGCTGGGGGCATGATACGCAGTATTTT. It translates to CASSLGWGHDTQYF.

The count of this clone is one. This chain connects TRBV5-8 to TRBJ1-5, with D perhaps matching TRBD1 (6 bases). Between the trimmed V and J ends, which lost 7 bases and 0 bases, there was a span of 14 bases. CDR1 is SGHTS and CDR2 is YDEGEE in the germline V gene. This CDR3 spans 15 amino acids. The CDR3 nucleotides read TGTGCCAGCGCGGGGGGCGGGTATAGCAATCAGCCCCAGCATTTT. This translates into CASAGGGYSNQPQHF.

The chain is built from TRBV5-1 and TRBJ1-5, with 7 bases aligning to TRBD1. Trimming cost V 3 bases and J 4 bases; bases outside gene matches: 4. The CDR3 has 14 amino acids. Germline V gives CDR1 SGHRS, CDR2 YFSETQ. In DNA form, the CDR3 reads TGCGCCAGCAGCTCGGGACAGCCTAATCAGCCCCAGCATTTT. As protein: CASSSGQPNQPQHF.

This sequence joins TRBV19 and TRBJ2-7; weak D call: TRBD1 (6 bases). V shed 6 bases and J shed 5 bases, with 17 bases lying between them. The CDR3 runs 14 residues. CDR1 is LNHDA, CDR2 SQIVND, per germline (reference sequence). CDR3 nucleotides: TGTGCCAGTAGCCCTTCAGGGGCTAGGGACGAGCAGTACTTC. Translation gives CASSPSGARDEQYF.

The chain couples TRBV3-1 (or the pseudogene TRBV3-2) to TRBJ2-6; D call uncertain. Germline-derived CDR1 and CDR2 are LGHDT and YNNKEL (reference sequence). Trimming shortened V by 0 bases and J by 4 bases, and 10 bases separated the two germline ends. The CDR3 length is 16 residues. The CDR3 spells CASSQDTWAGANVLTF. CDR3 coding DNA: TGTGCCAGCAGCCAAGATACCTGGGCCGGGGCCAACGTCCTGACTTTC.

The chain has TRBV7-9 and TRBJ1-3; 7 bases are a match to TRBD1. Germline V gene data show CDR1 as SEHNR and CDR2 as FQNEAQ (reference sequence). CDR3 length: 15 amino acids. V dropped 6 bases and J dropped 4; count of bases not matched to a gene: 9. CDR3 residues: CASSTDRQGGNTIYF. DNA of the CDR3: TGTGCCAGCAGTACCGACCGACAGGGAGGAAACACCATATATTTT.

This chain links TRBV14 with TRBJ2-2; D is uncertain. The germline V and J ends were trimmed by 4 bases and 4 bases, with 10 bases remaining between them. The CDR3 is 14 residues long. Per the germline V gene, CDR1 is SGHDN and CDR2 is FVKESK. In DNA, the CDR3 is TGTGCCAGCAGCCTCTCAGGATTCACCGGGGAGCTGTTTTTT. It encodes CASSLSGFTGELFF.

This sequence joins TRBV4-3 and TRBJ2-3; TRBD2 is a possible D gene (6 bases). The V gene's germline CDR1 is LGHNA and CDR2 YSLEER. The CDR3 sequence is 19 residues long. With 0 bases removed from V and 2 bases from J, the gap between germline ends came to 21 bases. DNA for the CDR3: TGCGCCAGCAGCCAAGATACCGGGTTGCTGGCGGGGCTCACAGATACGCAGTATTTT. It encodes CASSQDTGLLAGLTDTQYF.

The genes are TRBV5-1 and TRBJ2-5; D is unclear. Trimming shortened V by 5 bases and J by 2 bases, and 16 bases separated the two germline ends. Germline assignment: CDR1 SGHRS and CDR2 YFSETQ. The CDR3 spans 15 residues. This CDR3 is CASSPLPLEQETQYF. The CDR3 coding sequence is TGCGCCAGCAGTCCGCTGCCGCTGGAGCAAGAGACCCAGTACTTC.

This chain connects TRBV5-1 to TRBJ1-1; no reliable D call. Trimming left V 4 bases short and J 5 bases short, with 15 bases between. The CDR3 loop spans 14 amino acids. CDR1 and CDR2 (germline): SGHRS, YFSETQ. CDR3 sequence reads: CASSPGLSDTEAFF. CDR3 sequence (DNA): TGCGCCAGCAGCCCTGGACTCTCGGATACTGAAGCTTTCTTT.

The chain uses TRBV6-5 and TRBJ1-6, with 8 bases matching TRBD1. Germline CDR1 is MNHEY and CDR2 is SVGAGI. Trimming at V came to 7 bases and at J to 9 bases, leaving 8 bases not matched to a gene. The CDR3 spans 14 residues. CDR3 protein: CASKGQGGTSPLHF. CDR3 DNA sequence: TGTGCCAGCAAAGGACAGGGCGGAACTTCACCCCTCCACTTT.

CDR3 nucleotide sequence: TGTGCCAGCTCACCGACAGGGGATGAGAACTATGGCTACACCTTC. This gives the protein CASSPTGDENYGYTF. J is TRBJ1-2 and V is TRBV18, with 8 bases identical to TRBD1. Germline lookup yields CDR1 KGHSH and CDR2 LQKENI. J gave up 2 bases and V 3 bases, and 5 bases lay outside the gene matches. The CDR3 extends over 15 amino acids.

This chain uses TRBV10-3 with TRBJ2-1; TRBD2 matches 7 bases. CDR1 ENHRY and CDR2 SYGVKD come from the germline V gene. The CDR3 has 17 residues. The ends lost 4 bases at V and 7 bases at J; junction bases unmatched: 16. In DNA, the CDR3 is TGTGCCATCAGTGGGGTGGAGCGGGAAAGCGGCTGGAATGAGCAGTTCTTC. As protein: CAISGVERESGWNEQFF.

The chain links TRBV10-3 to TRBJ1-1; the match to TRBD1 covers 7 bases. Germline V CDR1 and CDR2: ENHRY, SYGVKD. With V trimmed by 0 bases and J by 2 bases, 3 bases remained unmatched. This CDR3 spans 15 amino acids. CDR3 amino acids: CAISESGQLNTEAFF. The CDR3 nucleotides read TGTGCCATCAGTGAGTCGGGACAGCTTAACACTGAAGCTTTCTTT.

The V call is TRBV7-9, the J call TRBJ2-7, with 7 bases that match TRBD2. The CDR3 contains 17 residues. The V and J ends lost 1 base and 2 bases, in that order; junction bases with no gene match: 11. Germline V gives CDR1 SEHNR, CDR2 FQNEAQ (reference sequence). DNA for the CDR3: TGTGCCAGCAGCTTAGGGGTAATGGCTAGCGGCACCTACGAGCAGTACTTC. It codes for CASSLGVMASGTYEQYF. Using reference TRBV7-9 and TRBJ2-7 for the parts outside the CDR3, the full variable domain is DTGVSQNPRHKITKRGQNVTFRCDPISEHNRLYWYRQTLGQGPEFLTYFQNEAQLEKSRLLSDRFSAERPKGSFSTLEIQRTEQGDSAMYLCASSLGVMASGTYEQYFGPGTRLTVT.

This rearrangement joins TRBV28 to TRBJ2-1; 9 bases fit TRBD2. This CDR3 is built from 15 residues. Germline CDR1 MDHEN, CDR2 SYDVKM. The trim removed 4 bases at V and 7 bases at J, leaving 8 bases unmatched. The CDR3 DNA follows: TGTGCCAGCAGTTCCCCGGGACTAGCAAGAAATGAGCAGTTCTTC. Translated, it gives CASSSPGLARNEQFF.

V and J are TRBV2 and TRBJ2-5; no firm D call. V was cut by 3 bases and J by 3 bases, with 8 bases left in between. CDR3 size: 13 residues. From germline, CDR1 is SNHLY and CDR2 FYNNEI. The CDR3 loop reads CASSDSAEETQYF. CDR3 DNA: TGTGCCAGCAGTGATTCCGCAGAAGAGACCCAGTACTTC.

The chain combines TRBV19 with TRBJ2-1; possible D gene TRBD2, 6 bases. Trimming stripped 5 bases from V and 5 bases from J, with 16 bases between. The CDR3 spans 15 residues. Per germline, CDR1 LNHDA and CDR2 SQIVND (reference sequence). The DNA for the CDR3 is TGTGCCAGTAGTTGGCGGACTACCAAGGACAATGAGCAGTTCTTC. As protein: CASSWRTTKDNEQFF.

V usage is TRBV9 and J usage is TRBJ2-1; the D gene is possibly TRBD2 (6 bases). Germline CDR1 reads SGDLS; CDR2 reads YYNGEE. Trimming cost V 6 bases and J 4 bases, with 17 bases left between them. CDR3 size: 15 residues. DNA of the CDR3: TGTGCCAGCAATTCCTACAGCGGGTTATACAATGAGCAGTTCTTC. Translating gives CASNSYSGLYNEQFF.

This sequence joins TRBV2 and TRBJ2-1; TRBD1 might be the D (5 bases). Germline loops: CDR1 SNHLY, CDR2 FYNNEI. The length of the CDR3 is 10 residues. Deletions cut 4 bases from V and 11 bases from J, with 6 bases between. CDR3: CASSVGQQFF. The CDR3 nucleotides are TGTGCCAGCAGTGTGGGGCAGCAGTTCTTC.

V and J are TRBV7-2 and TRBJ2-7; 12 bases are shared with TRBD2. Germline assignment: CDR1 SGHTA and CDR2 FQGNSA. The CDR3 spans 16 residues. The V and J ends lost 5 bases and 4 bases, in that order; junction bases with no gene match: 9. The CDR3 nucleotides are TGTGCCAGCAGCGAAGCGACTAGCGGGGGCCTGTACGAGCAGTACTTC. Translated, it gives CASSEATSGGLYEQYF.

The chain links TRBV25-1 to TRBJ1-4; 7 bases line up with TRBD1. J was trimmed by 4 bases and V by 6 bases; bases with no gene match: 11. The CDR3 runs to 16 residues. Looked up from germline, CDR1 is MGHDK and CDR2 is SYGVNS. Written as DNA, the CDR3 is TGTGCCAGCAGACGGACAGGAGCATCCTTTAATGAAAAACTGTTTTTT. Protein product: CASRRTGASFNEKLFF.

The rearrangement joins TRBV3-1 (or the pseudogene TRBV3-2) to TRBJ2-1; TRBD2 agrees at 12 bases. The CDR3 totals 17 residues. Trimming removed 1 base from V and 2 bases from J; junction bases left unmatched: 3. From germline, CDR1 is LGHDT and CDR2 YNNKEL (reference sequence). In nucleotides, the CDR3 is TGTGCCAGCAGCCAAGCCCGGACTAGCGGGACCTACAATGAGCAGTTCTTC. This sequence encodes CASSQARTSGTYNEQFF.

Written as DNA, the CDR3 is TGCAGCGTTGAAAAAGGGGCTAACTATGGCTACACCTTC. This sequence encodes CSVEKGANYGYTF. The chain has TRBV29-1 and TRBJ1-2; D possibly corresponds to TRBD1 (5 bases). Looked up from germline, CDR1 is SQVTM and CDR2 is ANQGSEA. This CDR3 has 13 residues. Deletions cut 2 bases from V and 0 bases from J, with 7 bases between.

This clone was picked up a small number of times. The chain combines TRBV5-1 with TRBJ2-1; D uncertain. The CDR3 spans 12 residues. Germline V CDR1 and CDR2: SGHRS, YFSETQ. Trimming cost V 6 bases and J 6 bases, with 10 bases left between them. The CDR3 bases are TGCGCCAGCAACGATTCCGGCAATGAGCAGTTCTTC. Encoded protein: CASNDSGNEQFF. Full variable domain (missing parts from reference TRBV5-1 and TRBJ2-1): KAGVTQTPRYLIKTRGQQVTLSCSPISGHRSVSWYQQTPGQGLQFLFEYFSETQRNKGNFPGRFSGRQFSNSRSEMNVSTLELGDSALYLCASNDSGNEQFFGPGTRLTVL.